This T cell receptor beta chain was captured by sequencing in a study of chemoradiotherapy in HPV16-positive cancers (dated by TCRdb to between 2021 and 2024). Regarding the complete study: Using functional T-cell assays on cells from a couple of HPV16-positive patients, the researchers defined candidate HPV-specific T-cell clones and common TCR motifs. The candidate HPV-specific TCRs and motifs were then tracked in TCR repertoires from around 86 patients with HPV-related cancers. The study asked whether T-cell immunity against the HPV oncoproteins E6 and E7 changes during chemoradiotherapy and whether it affects survival.

Details on this clone: No antigen is known for it. Base qualities are not recorded, but no much larger clone differs from it by a single base.

Repertoires were sampled multiple times during chemoradiotherapy, which allowed clonal expansion in the tumor microenvironment to be followed. CDR1 SGHDT and CDR2 YYEEEE are derived from the germline V gene. The CDR3 measures 19 amino acids from cysteine to phenylalanine. Just the 57-base CDR3 DNA is kept, in frame starting at base 1. Cut back by 1 base and 2 bases, the V and J ends lie 22 bases apart. Results the study describes overall, beyond this receptor: Expansion of candidate HPV-specific clones and E7-related TCR motifs was observed in the tumor microenvironment during treatment, whereas no such expansion was observed for non-HPV-specific T cells. In HPV16-positive patients, expansion of HPV-responsive T cells during chemoradiotherapy was found to be associated with improved recurrence-free survival. Only a couple of HPV16-positive patients were used to derive the functional definition of HPV-specific T cells, and the survival association was reported for HPV16-positive patients.

The library was built by means of the immunoSEQ multiplex PCR assay. The table comes from immuneACCESS by way of TCRdb, which keeps in-frame sequences with V and J called. Part of the clones is missing from these tables; in studies checked, under half for an unresolved V gene and the rest for unknown reasons. This sample holds about 17,000 clones; 90% to 95% were observed only once. The top ten constitute roughly 14% of the sample. The sample in question was blood, obtained from a patient who underwent chemoradiotherapy. This receptor was obtained from a human donor with HPV-associated anogenital cancer. The rearranged chain carries TRBV5-6 and TRBJ1-5; TRBD1 is a possible D gene, resting on 5 matching bases. The DNA sequence is given as TGTGCCAGCAGCTTGAGGCGGGGCGGGCTAAGTTGGGGCAATCAGCCCCAGCATTTT. Its translation reads: CASSLRRGGLSWGNQPQHF.